This entry lists 17 T cell receptor beta chains sequenced from one sample in a study of radiotherapy plus CTLA-4 blockade in lung cancer. The table came from immunoSEQ multiplex PCR; TCRdb's copy has only in-frame clones and leaves some out. This table has approximately 33,000 clones, around 80% appearing once. Source: peripheral blood, taken from a patient treated with radiotherapy plus ipilimumab. The receptors originated from a human donor with non-small cell lung cancer who had stable disease on radiotherapy plus ipilimumab.

Only a few counts were recorded for this clone. The gene calls are TRBV5-1 and TRBJ1-2; 10 bases align to TRBD1. The CDR3 is 16 amino acids. Germline V lookup: CDR1 SGHRS, CDR2 YFSETQ. Germline trimming cut 5 bases from V and 6 bases from J; bases unmatched to any gene: 13. For the CDR3, the DNA is TGCGCCAGCAGTTCCGGGACAGGGGTGTTGGGTGATGGCTACACCTTC. Translated, it gives CASSSGTGVLGDGYTF.

This chain links TRBV2 with TRBJ1-5; a weak D match, TRBD1 (5 bases). CDR3 length: 14 amino acids. V was shortened by 5 bases and J by 1 base, with 9 bases between the two germline ends. CDR1 and CDR2 (germline): SNHLY, FYNNEI. The chain's CDR3 is CASSSQGSNQPQHF. The CDR3 bases are TGTGCCAGCAGTTCCCAGGGCAGCAATCAGCCCCAGCATTTT.

The rearrangement joins TRBV5-6 to TRBJ1-3; D unclear. The CDR3 is 14 amino acids. Trimming took 4 bases from V and 0 from J, leaving 8 bases between them. The V gene's germline CDR1 is SGHDT and CDR2 YYEEEE. The CDR3 DNA reads as TGTGCCAGCAGCGAAGACTACTCTGGAAACACCATATATTTT. Its translation is CASSEDYSGNTIYF. The full variable domain, in which reference TRBV5-6 and TRBJ1-3 provide the parts outside the CDR3, is DAGVTQSPTHLIKTRGQQVTLRCSPKSGHDTVSWYQQALGQGPQFIFQYYEEEERQRGNFPDRFSGHQFPNYSSELNVNALLLGDSALYLCASSEDYSGNTIYFGEGSWLTVV.

This chain links TRBV5-5 with TRBJ1-1; D is ambiguous. The ends were cut back, 2 bases at V and 3 bases at J, with 5 bases in the middle. In germline, CDR1 is SGHKS, CDR2 YYEKEE (reference sequence). The CDR3 covers 12 residues. CDR3 amino acids: CASSFGYTEAFF. The CDR3 bases are TGTGCCAGCAGCTTCGGGTACACTGAAGCTTTCTTT. The entire variable domain, with the rest obtained from reference TRBV5-5 and TRBJ1-1, is as follows: DAGVTQSPTHLIKTRGQQVTLRCSPISGHKSVSWYQQVLGQGPQFIFQYYEKEERGRGNFPDRFSARQFPNYSSELNVNALLLGDSALYLCASSFGYTEAFFGQGTRLTVV.

CDR3 in DNA: TGTGCCAGCAGGTTATCCGTTGTGGATGGCTACACCTTC. It translates to CASRLSVVDGYTF. The chain employs TRBV5-6 and TRBJ1-2; D ambiguous. In germline, CDR1 is SGHDT, CDR2 YYEEEE. V dropped 5 bases and J dropped 6 bases, with 14 bases sitting between them. The CDR3 loop spans 13 amino acids.

This clone was counted only a few times. The chain joins TRBV30 to TRBJ1-1; D not certain. The CDR3 extends over 16 amino acids. The germline CDR1 and CDR2 sequences are GTSNPN and SVGIG (reference sequence). V was shortened by 2 bases and J by 0 bases, with 16 bases between the two germline ends. The DNA for the CDR3 is TGTGCCTGGAGTCCAATACAGAGGAGCTTGAACACTGAAGCTTTCTTT. It specifies CAWSPIQRSLNTEAFF.

This chain joins TRBV5-6 and TRBJ2-1; D remains unclear. Looked up from germline, CDR1 is SGHDT and CDR2 is YYEEEE. The CDR3 totals 15 residues. V shed 1 base and J shed 1 base, with 9 bases lying between them. CDR3: CASSLSLASYNEQFF. CDR3 sequence (DNA): TGTGCCAGCAGCTTGTCGTTAGCATCCTACAATGAGCAGTTCTTC.

The chain has TRBV28 and TRBJ1-2; D is uncertain. Looked up from germline, CDR1 is MDHEN and CDR2 is SYDVKM. The V and J ends lost 2 bases and 5 bases respectively, with 9 bases between them. The CDR3 has 13 residues. CDR3 nucleotides: TGTGCCAGCAGTTTAAGGACGGCATATGGCTACACCTTC. Its translation is CASSLRTAYGYTF.

This chain uses TRBV5-6 with TRBJ2-5, with 8 positions matching TRBD2. The germline CDR1 and CDR2 sequences are SGHDT and YYEEEE. CDR3 length equals 15 residues. V lost 1 base to trimming and J lost 2 bases; unmatched junction nucleotides: 4. The DNA of the CDR3 is TGTGCCAGCAGCTTGTGGCGGGGGGTACAAGAGACCCAGTACTTC. Its translation: CASSLWRGVQETQYF.

The rearrangement uses TRBV5-5 and TRBJ2-2; D tentatively reads TRBD1 or TRBD2 (6 bases each). This CDR3 has 15 residues. CDR1 and CDR2 (germline): SGHKS, YYEKEE (reference sequence). Between the trimmed V and J ends, which lost 1 base and 6 bases, there was a span of 13 bases. CDR3 bases: TGTGCCAGCAGCTTGTTGGGGGGCGCCGCCGGGGAGCTGTTTTTT. Amino acids: CASSLLGGAAGELFF.

The chain recombines TRBV19 with TRBJ2-5, with 7 bases fitting TRBD1. The germline gives CDR1 LNHDA, CDR2 SQIVND (reference sequence). This CDR3 contains 16 residues. The V segment lost 3 bases and the J segment 6 bases; nucleotides outside the gene matches: 13. CDR3 coding DNA: TGTGCCAGTAGTATGGGGACAGTCGGAGTCGAAAAGACCCAGTACTTC. As protein: CASSMGTVGVEKTQYF.

The V and J genes are TRBV29-1 and TRBJ2-7; tentative D call: TRBD2 (6 bases). From germline, CDR1 is SQVTM and CDR2 ANQGSEA. Between the trimmed V and J ends, which lost 8 bases and 4 bases, there was a span of 18 bases. This CDR3 has 13 amino acids. DNA for the CDR3: TGCAGCACTGGAGGGGATGGGGGGTACGAGCAGTACTTC. It encodes CSTGGDGGYEQYF.

The genes are TRBV15 and TRBJ1-1; 7 bases are a match to TRBD1. Trimming took 0 bases from V and 11 from J; bases not matched to a gene: 6. CDR3 length equals 13 residues. Per the germline V gene, CDR1 is LNHNV and CDR2 is YYDKDF (reference sequence). CDR3 bases: TGTGCCACCAGCAGAGATCAGGGCAGGGGGGCTTTCTTT. Translation gives CATSRDQGRGAFF.

This clone was recorded only once. This chain connects TRBV4-3 to TRBJ1-2, with D unclear. Trimming pared 5 bases from V and 0 bases from J, leaving 7 bases between. The CDR3 has 13 residues. In germline, CDR1 is LGHNA, CDR2 YSLEER. CDR3 coding DNA: TGCGCCAGCAGCGGAACCTCTAACTATGGCTACACCTTC. It is translated as CASSGTSNYGYTF.

The chain couples TRBV23-1 to TRBJ2-7, with D perhaps matching TRBD1 (5 bases). TRBV23-1 belongs to the ORF category, with a function that is uncertain. The CDR3 is 15 amino acids. The ends were cut back, 0 bases at V and 2 bases at J, with 11 bases in the middle. The CDR3 nucleotides are TGCGCCAGCAGTCAATCACCAGGGTGGGCCTACGAGCAGTACTTC. This encodes CASSQSPGWAYEQYF.

This chain links TRBV27 with TRBJ2-2; TRBD2 matches 11 bases. The CDR3 spans 17 residues. The V segment lost 6 bases and the J segment 6 bases; nucleotides outside the gene matches: 12. Germline values: CDR1 MNHEY, CDR2 SMNVEV (reference sequence). DNA of the CDR3: TGTGCCAGCAGGAAACTAGCGGGGGTCTCTCCGGCCGGGGAGCTGTTTTTT. This encodes CASRKLAGVSPAGELFF.

V gene TRBV2 combines with J gene TRBJ1-5; weak D call: TRBD1 (6 bases). CDR1 SNHLY and CDR2 FYNNEI come from the germline V gene. The CDR3 consists of 14 residues. V lost 8 bases, J lost 0 bases, and 11 bases lay in between. This CDR3 reads CASRGGLSNQPQHF. The CDR3 nucleotides read TGTGCCAGCCGGGGGGGGCTTAGCAATCAGCCCCAGCATTTT.